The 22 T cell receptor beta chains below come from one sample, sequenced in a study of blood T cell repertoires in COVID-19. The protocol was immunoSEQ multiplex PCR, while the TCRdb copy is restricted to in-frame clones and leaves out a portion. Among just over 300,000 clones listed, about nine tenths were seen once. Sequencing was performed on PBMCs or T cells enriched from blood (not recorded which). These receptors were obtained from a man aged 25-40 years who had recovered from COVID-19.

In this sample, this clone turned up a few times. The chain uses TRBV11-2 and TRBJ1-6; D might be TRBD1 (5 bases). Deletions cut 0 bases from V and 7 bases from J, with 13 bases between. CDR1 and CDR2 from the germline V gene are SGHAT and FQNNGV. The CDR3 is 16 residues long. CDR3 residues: CASSLDRPGLNSPLHF. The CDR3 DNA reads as TGTGCCAGCAGCTTAGATCGGCCAGGGTTAAATTCACCCCTCCACTTT.

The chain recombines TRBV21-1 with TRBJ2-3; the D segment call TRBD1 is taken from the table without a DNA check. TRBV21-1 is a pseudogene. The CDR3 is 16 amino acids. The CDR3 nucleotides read TGTGCCAGCAGCAGTCTATCCGGGACAGGGGTAGATACGCAGTATTTT. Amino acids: CASSSLSGTGVDTQYF.

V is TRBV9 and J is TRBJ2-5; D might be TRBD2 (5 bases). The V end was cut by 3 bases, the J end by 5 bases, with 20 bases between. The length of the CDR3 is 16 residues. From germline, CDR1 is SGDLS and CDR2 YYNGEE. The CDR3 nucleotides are TGTGCCAGCAGCGCCGATCGGACTGACCCGTGGGAGACCCAGTACTTC. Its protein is CASSADRTDPWETQYF.

The CDR3 sequence: CASSPGLGIRTQYF. CDR3 DNA sequence: TGTGCCAGCAGCCCCGGACTTGGTATAAGGACCCAGTACTTC. This chain links TRBV11-3 with TRBJ2-5; D perhaps matches TRBD2 (5 bases). This CDR3 has 14 amino acids. Per germline, CDR1 SGHNT and CDR2 YENEEA. V lost 5 bases and J lost 7, with 17 bases in between. The complete variable domain, with remaining parts taken from reference TRBV11-3 and TRBJ2-5, reads EAGVVQSPRYKIIEKKQPVAFWCNPISGHNTLYWYLQNLGQGPELLIRYENEEAVDDSQLPKDRFSAERLKGVDSTLKIQPAELGDSAVYLCASSPGLGIRTQYFGPGTRLLVL.

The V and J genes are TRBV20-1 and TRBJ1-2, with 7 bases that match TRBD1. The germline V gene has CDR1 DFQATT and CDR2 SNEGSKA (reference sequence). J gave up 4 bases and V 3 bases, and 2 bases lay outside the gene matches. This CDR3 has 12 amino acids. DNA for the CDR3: TGCAGTGCTAGTGGGACAGTCTATGGCTACACCTTC. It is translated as CSASGTVYGYTF.

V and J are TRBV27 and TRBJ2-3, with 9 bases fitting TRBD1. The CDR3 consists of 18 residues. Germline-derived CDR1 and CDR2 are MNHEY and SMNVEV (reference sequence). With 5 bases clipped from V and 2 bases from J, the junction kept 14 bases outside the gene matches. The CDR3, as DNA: TGTGCCAGCAGTACACTCGACAGGGGGGGAACTGACACAGATACGCAGTATTTT. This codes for CASSTLDRGGTDTDTQYF.

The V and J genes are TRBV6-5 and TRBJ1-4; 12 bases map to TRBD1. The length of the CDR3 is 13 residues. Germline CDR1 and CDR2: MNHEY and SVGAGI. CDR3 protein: CATWDRGLEKLFF. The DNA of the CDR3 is TGTGCTACATGGGACAGGGGGCTGGAAAAACTGTTTTTT.

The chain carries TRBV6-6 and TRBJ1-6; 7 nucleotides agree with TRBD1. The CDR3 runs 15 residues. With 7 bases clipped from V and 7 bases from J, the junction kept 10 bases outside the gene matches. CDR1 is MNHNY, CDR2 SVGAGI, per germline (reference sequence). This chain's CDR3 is CASKSRGESNSPLHF. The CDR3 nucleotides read TGTGCCAGCAAGTCCAGGGGGGAATCCAATTCACCCCTCCACTTT.

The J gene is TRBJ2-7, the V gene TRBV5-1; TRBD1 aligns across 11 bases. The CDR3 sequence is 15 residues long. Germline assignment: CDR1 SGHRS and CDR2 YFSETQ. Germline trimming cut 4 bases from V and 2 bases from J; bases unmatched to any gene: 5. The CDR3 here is CASSPGQGAPYEQYF. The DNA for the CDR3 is TGCGCCAGCAGCCCCGGACAGGGGGCCCCCTACGAGCAGTACTTC.

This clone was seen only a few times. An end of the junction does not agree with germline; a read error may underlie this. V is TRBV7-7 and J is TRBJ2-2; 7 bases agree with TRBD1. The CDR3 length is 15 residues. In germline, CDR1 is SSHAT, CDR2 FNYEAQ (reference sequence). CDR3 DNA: TGTGCTAGCAGCCATAAGACAGGGTTGGACGGGGAGCTGTTTTTT. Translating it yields CASSHKTGLDGELFF.

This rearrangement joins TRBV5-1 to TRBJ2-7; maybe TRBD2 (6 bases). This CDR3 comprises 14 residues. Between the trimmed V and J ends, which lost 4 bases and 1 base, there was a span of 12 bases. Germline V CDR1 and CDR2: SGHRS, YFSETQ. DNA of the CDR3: TGCGCCAGCAGCCCCGGGGGTGGGTCCTACGAGCAGTACTTC. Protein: CASSPGGGSYEQYF.

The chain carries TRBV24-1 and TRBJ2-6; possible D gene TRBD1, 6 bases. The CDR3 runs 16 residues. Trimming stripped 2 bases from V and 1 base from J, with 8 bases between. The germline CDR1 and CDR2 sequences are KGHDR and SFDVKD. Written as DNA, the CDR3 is TGTGCCACCAGTGATTCTGACAGGTCTGGGGCCAACGTCCTGACTTTC. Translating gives CATSDSDRSGANVLTF.

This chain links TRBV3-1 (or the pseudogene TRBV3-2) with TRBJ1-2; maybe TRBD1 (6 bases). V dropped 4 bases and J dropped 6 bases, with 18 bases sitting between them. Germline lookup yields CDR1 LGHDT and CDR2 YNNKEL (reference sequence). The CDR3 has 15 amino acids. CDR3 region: CASSLTAGRGNGYTF. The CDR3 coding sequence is TGTGCCAGCAGCCTCACCGCGGGTAGGGGGAATGGCTACACCTTC.

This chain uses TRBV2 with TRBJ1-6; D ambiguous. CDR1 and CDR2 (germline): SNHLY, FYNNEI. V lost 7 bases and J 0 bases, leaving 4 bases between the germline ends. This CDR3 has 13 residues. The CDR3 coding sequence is TGTGCCAGCATCGTCTCCTATAATTCACCCCTCCACTTT. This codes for CASIVSYNSPLHF.

CDR3 sequence: CASSQRQGLLATNEKLFF. The CDR3 nucleotides are TGCGCCAGCAGCCAACGACAGGGGTTACTTGCAACTAATGAAAAACTGTTTTTT. The gene calls are TRBV4-1 and TRBJ1-4; 8 bases map to TRBD1. This CDR3 spans 18 amino acids. J was trimmed by 0 bases and V by 2 bases; bases with no gene match: 8. From germline, CDR1 is MGHRA and CDR2 YSYEKL.

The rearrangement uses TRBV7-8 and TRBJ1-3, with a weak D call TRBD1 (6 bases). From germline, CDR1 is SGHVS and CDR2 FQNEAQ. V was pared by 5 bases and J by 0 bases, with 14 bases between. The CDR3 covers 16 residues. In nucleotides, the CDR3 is TGTGCCAGCAGCCCTACGGGACAACACTCTGGAAACACCATATATTTT. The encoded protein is CASSPTGQHSGNTIYF.

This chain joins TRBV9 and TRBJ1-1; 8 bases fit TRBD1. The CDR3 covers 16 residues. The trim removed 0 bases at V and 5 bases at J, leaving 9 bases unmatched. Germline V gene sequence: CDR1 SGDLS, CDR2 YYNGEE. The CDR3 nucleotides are TGTGCCAGCAGCGTAGGGGCAGGGGGCGTAAGGACTGAAGCTTTCTTT. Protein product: CASSVGAGGVRTEAFF.

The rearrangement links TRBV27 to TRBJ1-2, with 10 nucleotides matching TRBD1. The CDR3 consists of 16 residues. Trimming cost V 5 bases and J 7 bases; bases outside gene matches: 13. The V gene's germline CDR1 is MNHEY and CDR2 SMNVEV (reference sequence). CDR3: CASSGHPGQGTPGYTF. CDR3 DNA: TGTGCCAGCAGTGGTCATCCGGGACAGGGGACCCCTGGCTACACCTTC.

CDR3 protein: CATNGQGHGYTF. The CDR3 coding sequence is TGTGCCACCAACGGACAGGGGCATGGCTACACCTTC. The chain has TRBV24-1 and TRBJ1-2; 9 bases map to TRBD1. Germline lookup yields CDR1 KGHDR and CDR2 SFDVKD. The CDR3 is 12 amino acids. V was pared by 8 bases and J by 6 bases, with 3 bases of the junction left unmatched.

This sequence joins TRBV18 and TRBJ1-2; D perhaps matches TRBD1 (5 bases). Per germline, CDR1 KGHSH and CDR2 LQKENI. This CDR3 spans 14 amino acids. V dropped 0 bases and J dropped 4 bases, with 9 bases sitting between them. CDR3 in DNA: TGTGCCAGCTCACCACCGGAGACAGCCTATGGCTACACCTTC. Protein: CASSPPETAYGYTF.

The CDR3 sequence: CASSSPRSLRPYEQYF. CDR3 nucleotide sequence: TGTGCCAGCAGCTCCCCAAGGTCTCTGAGGCCGTACGAGCAGTACTTC. The chain recombines TRBV7-9 with TRBJ2-7; D is unclear. Germline loops: CDR1 SEHNR, CDR2 FQNEAQ (reference sequence). Trimming took 4 bases from V and 4 from J, leaving 20 bases between them. The CDR3 covers 16 residues.

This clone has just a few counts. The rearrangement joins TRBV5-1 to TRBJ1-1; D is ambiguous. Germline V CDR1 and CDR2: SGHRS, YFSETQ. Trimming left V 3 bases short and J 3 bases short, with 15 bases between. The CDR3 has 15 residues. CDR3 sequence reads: CASSWRAGGDTEAFF. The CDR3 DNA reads TGCGCCAGCAGCTGGAGGGCTGGAGGAGACACTGAAGCTTTCTTT. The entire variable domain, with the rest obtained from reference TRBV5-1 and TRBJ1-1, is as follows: KAGVTQTPRYLIKTRGQQVTLSCSPISGHRSVSWYQQTPGQGLQFLFEYFSETQRNKGNFPGRFSGRQFSNSRSEMNVSTLELGDSALYLCASSWRAGGDTEAFFGQGTRLTVV.